This TCR beta chain was sequenced during a study of naive and memory T cell subsets. CDR3 length: 15 amino acids. Germline CDR1 and CDR2: SGHAT and FQNNGV. The V end was cut by 6 bases, the J end by 2 bases, with 17 bases between. Details on this clonotype: Its antigen is currently unknown.

The SP2 primer and nested alpha and beta constant region primers amplified ligated cDNA in four rounds. Blood and skin TCR RNA was reverse transcribed with alpha and beta constant primers. TCRdb passed the 5' RACE reads through MiXCR, listing each CDR3 protein once. In the table there are 55,000 to 70,000 distinct CDR3 sequences, under 8.5% of which are singletons. TCR cDNA received a 3' ligated oligonucleotide that carried a UMI. Whole-blood samples were roughly 2.3 ml of peripheral blood from healthy adult volunteers. Input was roughly 1 to 1,100 ng of DNase-treated total RNA without cell sorting. The study's findings and limits: The RNA method is potentially sensitive to activation and differentiation changes.

The rearrangement links TRBV11-2 to TRBJ2-7, with D uncertain. The TCR was taken from a male donor in good health. The CDR3 DNA is TGTGCCAGCAGGGCGGAAGCTGGAATCGCCTACGAGCAGTACTTC. It encodes CASRAEAGIAYEQYF.